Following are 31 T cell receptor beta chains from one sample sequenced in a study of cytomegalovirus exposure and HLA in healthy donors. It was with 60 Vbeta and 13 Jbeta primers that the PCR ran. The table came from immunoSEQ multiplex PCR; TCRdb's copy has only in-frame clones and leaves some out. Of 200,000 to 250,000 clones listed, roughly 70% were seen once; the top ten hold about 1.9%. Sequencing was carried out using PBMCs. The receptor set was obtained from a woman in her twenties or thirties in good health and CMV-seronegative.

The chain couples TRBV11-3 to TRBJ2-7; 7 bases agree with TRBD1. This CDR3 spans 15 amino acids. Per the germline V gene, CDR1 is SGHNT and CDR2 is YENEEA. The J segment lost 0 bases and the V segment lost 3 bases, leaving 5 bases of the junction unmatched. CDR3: CASSFGTALSYEQYF. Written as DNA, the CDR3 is TGTGCCAGCAGCTTTGGGACAGCCCTCTCCTACGAGCAGTACTTC.

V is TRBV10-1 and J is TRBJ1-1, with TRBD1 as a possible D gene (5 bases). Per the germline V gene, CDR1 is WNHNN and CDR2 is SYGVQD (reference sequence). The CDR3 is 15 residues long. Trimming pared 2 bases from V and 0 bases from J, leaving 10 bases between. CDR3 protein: CASSEDSLMNTEAFF. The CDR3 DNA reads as TGCGCCAGCAGTGAGGACAGCCTTATGAACACTGAAGCTTTCTTT.

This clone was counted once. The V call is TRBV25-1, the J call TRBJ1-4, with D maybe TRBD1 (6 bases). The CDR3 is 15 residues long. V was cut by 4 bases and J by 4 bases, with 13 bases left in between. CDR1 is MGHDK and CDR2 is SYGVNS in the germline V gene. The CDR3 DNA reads TGTGCCAGCAGTGGTCGTGGACAGCTTAATGAAAAACTGTTTTTT. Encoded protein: CASSGRGQLNEKLFF.

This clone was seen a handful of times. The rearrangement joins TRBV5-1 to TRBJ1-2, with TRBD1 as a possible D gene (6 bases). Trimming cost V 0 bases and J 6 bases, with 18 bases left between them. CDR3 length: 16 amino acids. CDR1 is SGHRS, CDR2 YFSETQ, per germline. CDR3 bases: TGCGCCAGCAGCTTGGCATTAGACAGGCCCCCTGATGGCTACACCTTC. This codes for CASSLALDRPPDGYTF.

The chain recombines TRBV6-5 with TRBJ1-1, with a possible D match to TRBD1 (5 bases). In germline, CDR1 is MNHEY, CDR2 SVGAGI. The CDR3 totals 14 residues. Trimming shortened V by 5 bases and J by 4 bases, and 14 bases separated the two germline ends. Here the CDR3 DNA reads TGTGCCAGCAGTGAAGTTCGACAGTCCACTGAAGCTTTCTTT. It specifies CASSEVRQSTEAFF.

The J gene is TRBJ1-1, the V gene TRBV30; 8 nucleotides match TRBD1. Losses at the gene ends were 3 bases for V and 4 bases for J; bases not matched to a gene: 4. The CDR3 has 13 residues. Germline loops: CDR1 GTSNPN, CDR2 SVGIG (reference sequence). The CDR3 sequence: CAWRNRGSTEAFF. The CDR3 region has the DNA TGTGCCTGGAGGAACAGGGGGAGCACTGAAGCTTTCTTT.

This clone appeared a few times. The CDR3: CSVEGAGGGETQYF. CDR3 DNA: TGCAGCGTTGAGGGAGCCGGAGGAGGGGAGACCCAGTACTTC. V usage is TRBV29-1 and J usage is TRBJ2-5; TRBD2 might be the D (6 bases). V dropped 3 bases and J dropped 5 bases, with 16 bases sitting between them. The germline V gene has CDR1 SQVTM and CDR2 ANQGSEA. The CDR3 is 14 residues long.

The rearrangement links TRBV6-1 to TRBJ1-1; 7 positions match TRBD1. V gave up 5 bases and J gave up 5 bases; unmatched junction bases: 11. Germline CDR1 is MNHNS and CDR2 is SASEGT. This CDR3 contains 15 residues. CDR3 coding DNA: TGTGCCAGCAGTCCCATTACAGGGGCGGTAACTGAAGCTTTCTTT. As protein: CASSPITGAVTEAFF.

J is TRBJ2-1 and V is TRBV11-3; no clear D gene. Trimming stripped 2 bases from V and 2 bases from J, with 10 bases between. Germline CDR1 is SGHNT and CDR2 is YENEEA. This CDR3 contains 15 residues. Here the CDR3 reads CASSLSKSPYNEQFF. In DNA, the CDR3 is TGTGCCAGCAGCTTATCAAAGAGCCCCTACAATGAGCAGTTCTTC.

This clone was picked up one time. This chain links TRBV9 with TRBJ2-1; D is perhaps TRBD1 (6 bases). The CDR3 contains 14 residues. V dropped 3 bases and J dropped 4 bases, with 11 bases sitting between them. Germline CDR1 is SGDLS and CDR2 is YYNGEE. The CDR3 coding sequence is TGTGCCAGCAGCGGGGGACAAATTTACAATGAGCAGTTCTTC. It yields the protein CASSGGQIYNEQFF.

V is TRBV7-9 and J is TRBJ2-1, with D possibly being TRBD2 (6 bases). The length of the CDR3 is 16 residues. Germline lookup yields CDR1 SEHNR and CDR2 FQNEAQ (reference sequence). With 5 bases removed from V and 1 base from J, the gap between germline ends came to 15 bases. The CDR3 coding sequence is TGTGCCAGCAGCCGCTCAGGTAGCGGTTCCTACAATGAGCAGTTCTTC. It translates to CASSRSGSGSYNEQFF.

CDR3 in DNA: TGTGCCAGCAGCCAAGACGGGTTAAATAGCAATCAGCCCCAGCATTTT. Residues: CASSQDGLNSNQPQHF. J is TRBJ1-5 and V is TRBV4-2, with D uncertain. Per germline, CDR1 LGHNA and CDR2 YNFKEQ. The CDR3 contains 16 residues. Trimming shortened V by 0 bases and J by 0 bases, and 9 bases separated the two germline ends.

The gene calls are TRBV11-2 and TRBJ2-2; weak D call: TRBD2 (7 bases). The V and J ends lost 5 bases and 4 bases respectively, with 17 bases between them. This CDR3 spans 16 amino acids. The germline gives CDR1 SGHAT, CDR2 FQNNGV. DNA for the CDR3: TGTGCCAGCAGCCCGGGGAGGGACAAGGGCACCGGGGAGCTGTTTTTT. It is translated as CASSPGRDKGTGELFF.

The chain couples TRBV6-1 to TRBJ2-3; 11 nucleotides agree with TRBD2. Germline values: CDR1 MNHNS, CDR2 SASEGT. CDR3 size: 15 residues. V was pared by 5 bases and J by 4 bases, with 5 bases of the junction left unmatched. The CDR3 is CASSSLAGGADTQYF. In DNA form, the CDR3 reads TGTGCCAGCAGTTCTCTAGCGGGAGGTGCAGATACGCAGTATTTT.

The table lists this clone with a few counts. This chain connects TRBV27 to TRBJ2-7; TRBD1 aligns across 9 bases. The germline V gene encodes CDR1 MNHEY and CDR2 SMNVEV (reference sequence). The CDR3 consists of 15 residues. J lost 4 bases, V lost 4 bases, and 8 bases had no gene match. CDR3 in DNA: TGTGCCAGCAGTTCCTCCGGGACAGGGATTTACGAGCAGTACTTC. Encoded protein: CASSSSGTGIYEQYF.

The CDR3 DNA follows: TGTGCCAGCGCGGGGGGATACGAGCAGTACTTC. Protein sequence: CASAGGYEQYF. The chain combines TRBV6-1 with TRBJ2-7, with TRBD2 matching over 8 bases. The CDR3 loop spans 11 amino acids. Germline values: CDR1 MNHNS, CDR2 SASEGT. Trimming took 8 bases from V and 4 from J; bases not matched to a gene: 1.

The chain's CDR3 is CASSLNRGGNTIYF. CDR3 sequence (DNA): TGTGCCAGCAGCTTAAATAGGGGTGGAAACACCATATATTTT. The chain carries TRBV7-8 and TRBJ1-3; a weak D match, TRBD1 (5 bases). Per germline, CDR1 SGHVS and CDR2 FQNEAQ. V was trimmed by 2 bases and J by 3 bases, leaving 8 bases between them. This CDR3 spans 14 amino acids.

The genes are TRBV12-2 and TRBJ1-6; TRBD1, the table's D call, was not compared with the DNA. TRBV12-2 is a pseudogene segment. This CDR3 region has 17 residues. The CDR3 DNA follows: TGTGCAAGTCGGTTAGGGCCCACAGGGTCGGGAAATTCACCCCTCCACTTT. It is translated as CASRLGPTGSGNSPLHF.

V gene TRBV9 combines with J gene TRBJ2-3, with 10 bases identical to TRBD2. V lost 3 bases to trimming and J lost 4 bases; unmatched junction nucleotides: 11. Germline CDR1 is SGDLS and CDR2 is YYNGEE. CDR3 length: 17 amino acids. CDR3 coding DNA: TGTGCCAGCAGCGCCCTGTCCGGGACTAGCGTTTCAGATACGCAGTATTTT. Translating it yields CASSALSGTSVSDTQYF.

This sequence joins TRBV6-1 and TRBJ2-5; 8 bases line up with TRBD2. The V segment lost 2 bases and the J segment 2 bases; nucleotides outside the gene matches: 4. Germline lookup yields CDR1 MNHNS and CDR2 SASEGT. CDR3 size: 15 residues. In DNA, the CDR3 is TGTGCCAGCAGTGAATCACTAGCGGAGCAAGAGACCCAGTACTTC. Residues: CASSESLAEQETQYF.

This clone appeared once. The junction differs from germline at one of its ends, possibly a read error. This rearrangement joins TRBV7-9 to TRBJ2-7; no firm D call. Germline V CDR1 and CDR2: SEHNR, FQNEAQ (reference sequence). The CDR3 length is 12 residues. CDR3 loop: CSSSFASYEQYF. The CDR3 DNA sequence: TGTTCCAGCAGCTTTGCTAGTTACGAGCAGTACTTC.

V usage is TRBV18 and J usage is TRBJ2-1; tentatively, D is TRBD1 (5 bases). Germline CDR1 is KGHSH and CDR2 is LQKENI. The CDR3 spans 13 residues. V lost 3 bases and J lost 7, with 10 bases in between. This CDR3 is CASSPYKGNEQFF. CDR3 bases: TGTGCCAGCTCACCGTACAAGGGGAATGAGCAGTTCTTC. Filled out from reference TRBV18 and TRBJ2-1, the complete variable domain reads NAGVMQNPRHLVRRRGQEARLRCSPMKGHSHVYWYRQLPEEGLKFMVYLQKENIIDESGMPKERFSAEFPKEGPSILRIQQVVRGDSAAYFCASSPYKGNEQFFGPGTRLTVL.

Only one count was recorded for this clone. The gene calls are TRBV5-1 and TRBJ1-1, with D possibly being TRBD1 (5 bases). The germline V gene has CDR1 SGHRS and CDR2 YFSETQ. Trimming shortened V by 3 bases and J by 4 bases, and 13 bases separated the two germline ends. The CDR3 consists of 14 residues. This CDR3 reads CASSSQGGSTEAFF. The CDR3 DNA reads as TGCGCCAGCAGCTCCCAGGGAGGGAGCACTGAAGCTTTCTTT.

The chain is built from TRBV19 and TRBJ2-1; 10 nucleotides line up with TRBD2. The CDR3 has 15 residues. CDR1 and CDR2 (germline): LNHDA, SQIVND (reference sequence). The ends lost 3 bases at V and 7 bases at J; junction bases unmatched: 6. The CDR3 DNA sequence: TGTGCCAGTAGTATTAGCGGGGGGTTACAGAATGAGCAGTTCTTC. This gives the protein CASSISGGLQNEQFF.

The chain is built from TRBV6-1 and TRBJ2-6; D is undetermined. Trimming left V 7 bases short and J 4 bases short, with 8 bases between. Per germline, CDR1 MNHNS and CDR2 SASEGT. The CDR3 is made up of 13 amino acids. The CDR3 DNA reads TGTGCCAGCATGTGGCCCGGGGCCAACGTCCTGACTTTC. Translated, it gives CASMWPGANVLTF.

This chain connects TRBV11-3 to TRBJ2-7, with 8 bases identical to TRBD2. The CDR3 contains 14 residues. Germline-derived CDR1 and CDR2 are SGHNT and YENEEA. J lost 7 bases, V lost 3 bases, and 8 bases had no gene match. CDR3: CASSLLRGAREQYF. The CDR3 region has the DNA TGTGCCAGCAGCTTGCTGCGGGGGGCGCGGGAGCAGTACTTC. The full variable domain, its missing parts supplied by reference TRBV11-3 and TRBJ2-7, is EAGVVQSPRYKIIEKKQPVAFWCNPISGHNTLYWYLQNLGQGPELLIRYENEEAVDDSQLPKDRFSAERLKGVDSTLKIQPAELGDSAVYLCASSLLRGAREQYFGPGTRLTVT.

CDR3 in DNA: TGTGCCAGCAGTGAAAGCCAAAACTATGGCTACACCTTC. This sequence encodes CASSESQNYGYTF. The chain recombines TRBV2 with TRBJ1-2, with D unresolved. V shed 2 bases and J shed 2 bases, with 6 bases lying between them. This CDR3 has 13 residues. CDR1 is SNHLY and CDR2 is FYNNEI in the germline V gene. The full variable domain, in which reference TRBV2 and TRBJ1-2 provide the parts outside the CDR3, is EPEVTQTPSHQVTQMGQEVILRCVPISNHLYFYWYRQILGQKVEFLVSFYNNEISEKSEIFDDQFSVERPDGSNFTLKIRSTKLEDSAMYFCASSESQNYGYTFGSGTRLTVV.

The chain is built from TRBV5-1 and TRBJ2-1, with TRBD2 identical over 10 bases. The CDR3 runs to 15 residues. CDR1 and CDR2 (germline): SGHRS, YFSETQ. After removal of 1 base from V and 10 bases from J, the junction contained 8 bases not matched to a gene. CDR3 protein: CASSLSLAGASEQFF. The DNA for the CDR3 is TGCGCCAGCAGCTTGTCCCTAGCGGGGGCCTCCGAGCAGTTCTTC. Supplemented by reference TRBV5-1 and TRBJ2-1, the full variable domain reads KAGVTQTPRYLIKTRGQQVTLSCSPISGHRSVSWYQQTPGQGLQFLFEYFSETQRNKGNFPGRFSGRQFSNSRSEMNVSTLELGDSALYLCASSLSLAGASEQFFGPGTRLTVL.

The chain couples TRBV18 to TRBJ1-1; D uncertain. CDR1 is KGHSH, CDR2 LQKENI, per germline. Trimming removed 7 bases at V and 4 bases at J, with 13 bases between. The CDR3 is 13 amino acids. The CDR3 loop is CASLLPEGTEAFF. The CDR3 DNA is TGTGCCAGCTTACTCCCCGAGGGCACTGAAGCTTTCTTT. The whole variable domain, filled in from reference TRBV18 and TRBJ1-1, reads NAGVMQNPRHLVRRRGQEARLRCSPMKGHSHVYWYRQLPEEGLKFMVYLQKENIIDESGMPKERFSAEFPKEGPSILRIQQVVRGDSAAYFCASLLPEGTEAFFGQGTRLTVV.

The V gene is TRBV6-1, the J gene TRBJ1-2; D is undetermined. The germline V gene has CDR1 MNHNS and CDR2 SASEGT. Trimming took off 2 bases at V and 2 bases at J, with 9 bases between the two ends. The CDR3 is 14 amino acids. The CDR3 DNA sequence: TGTGCCAGCAGTGAACGAGGCAGCAACTATGGCTACACCTTC. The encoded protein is CASSERGSNYGYTF.

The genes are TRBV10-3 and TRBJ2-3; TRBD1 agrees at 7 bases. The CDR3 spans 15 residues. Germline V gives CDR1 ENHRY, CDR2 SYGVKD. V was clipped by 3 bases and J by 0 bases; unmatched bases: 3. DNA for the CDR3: TGTGCCATCAGTGACTCAGGGGGTAGCACAGATACGCAGTATTTT. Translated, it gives CAISDSGGSTDTQYF.